This is a list of T cell receptor beta chains from one sample in a study of CD8 T cells in ankylosing spondylitis. One entry per CDR3 protein results from TCRdb running MiXCR on the 5' RACE reads. This sample has roughly 400,000 distinct CDR3 sequences, with about a fifth found just once. Input material: blood, either unsorted or a sorted T cell fraction (not recorded which). Every receptor here comes from a male donor with ankylosing spondylitis. Each CDR3 is given with its conserved first and last residue. D genes are given only for firm matches. Size values are once, few and many counts, or a class for expanded clones, and some rows have none.

clone_size: .; v_call: TRBV3-1; j_call: TRBJ2-7; d_call: TRBD2; cdr3_aa: CASSPPLQGGIRQYF; cdr3_nt: TGTGCCAGCAGCCCACCACTCCAGGGAGGGATTAGGCAGTACTTC
clone_size: few; v_call: TRBV10-3; j_call: TRBJ2-1; d_call: TRBD2; cdr3_aa: CAISESSLAGISYNEQFF; cdr3_nt: TGTGCCATCAGTGAGTCGTCACTAGCGGGGATTAGTTACAATGAGCAGTTCTTC
clone_size: few; v_call: TRBV2; j_call: TRBJ1-3; d_call: .; cdr3_aa: CASRRRTETSGNTIYF; cdr3_nt: TGTGCCAGCAGACGAAGGACAGAGACCTCTGGAAACACCATATATTTT
clone_size: few; v_call: TRBV7-9; j_call: TRBJ1-2; d_call: TRBD1; cdr3_aa: CASSYRDRRGGYTF; cdr3_nt: TGTGCCAGCAGCTACCGGGACAGGCGCGGTGGCTACACCTTC
clone_size: .; v_call: TRBV11-2; j_call: TRBJ2-1; d_call: .; cdr3_aa: CASSFRDSIYNEQFF; cdr3_nt: TGTGCCAGCAGCTTTCGGGACTCAATATACAATGAGCAGTTCTTC
clone_size: few; v_call: TRBV4-1; j_call: TRBJ2-4; d_call: .; cdr3_aa: CASSQAGGAKNIQYF; cdr3_nt: TGCGCCAGCAGCCAAGCTGGGGGGGCCAAAAACATTCAGTACTTC
clone_size: .; v_call: TRBV20-1; j_call: TRBJ2-7; d_call: TRBD2; cdr3_aa: CSARSSSGRTYEQYF; cdr3_nt: TGCAGTGCTAGGTCTTCTAGCGGGAGAACCTACGAGCAGTACTTC
clone_size: few; v_call: TRBV5-1; j_call: TRBJ2-7; d_call: TRBD1; cdr3_aa: CASSLWDRQYEQYF; cdr3_nt: TGCGCCAGCAGCTTGTGGGACAGACAATACGAGCAGTACTTC
clone_size: few; v_call: TRBV7-2; j_call: TRBJ2-5; d_call: .; cdr3_aa: CASKVALLTETQYF; cdr3_nt: TGTGCCAGCAAGGTGGCACTCCTTACGGAGACCCAGTACTTC
clone_size: few; v_call: TRBV12-3/TRBV12-4; j_call: TRBJ2-1; d_call: TRBD2; cdr3_aa: CASSLRASGRSNEQFF; cdr3_nt: TGTGCCAGCAGTTTAAGGGCTAGCGGGAGGTCCAATGAGCAGTTCTTC
clone_size: many; v_call: TRBV29-1; j_call: TRBJ2-1; d_call: .; cdr3_aa: CSVEVRRVQEQFF; cdr3_nt: TGCAGCGTTGAAGTACGGCGGGTCCAGGAGCAGTTCTTC
clone_size: .; v_call: TRBV5-1; j_call: TRBJ2-1; d_call: TRBD2; cdr3_aa: CASKGLAGDNEQFF; cdr3_nt: TGCGCCAGCAAAGGACTAGCGGGAGACAATGAGCAGTTCTTC
clone_size: many; v_call: TRBV4-2; j_call: TRBJ1-6; d_call: .; cdr3_aa: CASSQDPRGIYPHSPLHF; cdr3_nt: TGTGCCAGCAGCCAAGATCCGAGGGGGATTTATCCTCATTCACCCCTCCACTTT
clone_size: few; v_call: TRBV20-1; j_call: TRBJ2-3; d_call: TRBD2; cdr3_aa: CSAHAGTSGTGDTQYF; cdr3_nt: TGCAGTGCCCATGCAGGGACTAGCGGGACGGGAGATACGCAGTATTTT
clone_size: .; v_call: TRBV20-1; j_call: TRBJ2-7; d_call: TRBD2; cdr3_aa: CSAGQPTSGTEQYF; cdr3_nt: TGCAGTGCTGGACAACCGACTAGCGGGACCGAGCAGTACTTC
clone_size: few; v_call: TRBV2; j_call: TRBJ1-3; d_call: .; cdr3_aa: CASSEDAARNTIYF; cdr3_nt: TGTGCCAGCAGTGAAGACGCAGCTCGAAACACCATATATTTT
clone_size: .; v_call: TRBV7-2; j_call: TRBJ2-6; d_call: .; cdr3_aa: CASSHRQAGANVLTF; cdr3_nt: TGTGCCAGCAGCCATCGGCAGGCCGGGGCCAACGTCCTGACTTTC
clone_size: few; v_call: TRBV5-1; j_call: TRBJ1-2; d_call: .; cdr3_aa: CASSLVQGGDYGYTF; cdr3_nt: TGCGCCAGCAGCTTGGTACAGGGCGGGGACTATGGCTACACCTTC
clone_size: many; v_call: TRBV29-1; j_call: TRBJ1-2; d_call: TRBD1; cdr3_aa: CSVLPLTGDYGYTF; cdr3_nt: TGCAGCGTTCTCCCCCTGACAGGGGACTATGGCTACACCTTC
clone_size: .; v_call: TRBV7-2; j_call: TRBJ1-5; d_call: .; cdr3_aa: CASSLGAAQQPQHF; cdr3_nt: TGTGCCAGCAGCTTAGGGGCAGCGCAGCAGCCCCAGCATTTT
clone_size: .; v_call: TRBV6-2/TRBV6-3; j_call: TRBJ1-5; d_call: .; cdr3_aa: CASTLRGANQPQHF; cdr3_nt: TGTGCCAGCACCCTTCGGGGCGCCAATCAGCCCCAGCATTTT
clone_size: .; v_call: TRBV20-1; j_call: TRBJ1-5; d_call: .; cdr3_aa: CSAGEGPASNQPQHF; cdr3_nt: TGCAGTGCCGGGGAGGGGCCAGCTAGCAATCAGCCCCAGCATTTT
clone_size: many; v_call: TRBV7-9; j_call: TRBJ1-1; d_call: .; cdr3_aa: CASSLYRPGKRNTEAFF; cdr3_nt: TGTGCCAGCAGCTTATACAGGCCAGGGAAGAGGAACACTGAAGCTTTCTTT
clone_size: .; v_call: TRBV7-9; j_call: TRBJ1-5; d_call: .; cdr3_aa: CASSSDTNNQPQHF; cdr3_nt: TGTGCCAGCAGCAGCGACACGAATAATCAGCCCCAGCATTTT
clone_size: few; v_call: TRBV11-2; j_call: TRBJ1-3; d_call: TRBD1; cdr3_aa: CASSSGQVSGNTIYF; cdr3_nt: TGTGCCAGCAGCAGCGGACAGGTCTCTGGAAACACCATATATTTT
clone_size: few; v_call: TRBV10-2; j_call: TRBJ1-1; d_call: .; cdr3_aa: CASTTGVRPEAFF; cdr3_nt: TGCGCCAGCACCACTGGGGTGAGACCTGAAGCTTTCTTT
clone_size: few; v_call: TRBV5-1; j_call: TRBJ2-3; d_call: .; cdr3_aa: CASSLYAQWQYF; cdr3_nt: TGCGCCAGCAGCTTGTACGCCCAGTGGCAGTATTTT
clone_size: .; v_call: TRBV9; j_call: TRBJ1-4; d_call: TRBD1; cdr3_aa: CASSPGGTGDEKLFF; cdr3_nt: TGTGCCAGCAGCCCAGGAGGGACAGGGGATGAAAAACTGTTTTTT
clone_size: .; v_call: TRBV14; j_call: TRBJ2-7; d_call: TRBD2; cdr3_aa: CASSQDEGRLADEQYF; cdr3_nt: TGTGCCAGCAGCCAAGATGAGGGCCGACTAGCGGATGAGCAGTACTTC
clone_size: once; v_call: TRBV15; j_call: TRBJ1-5; d_call: .; cdr3_aa: CATSRDPGQVDQPQHF; cdr3_nt: TGTGCCACCAGCAGAGATCCGGGTCAGGTAGATCAGCCCCAGCATTTT
clone_size: .; v_call: TRBV28; j_call: TRBJ2-1; d_call: .; cdr3_aa: CASSFIQGTNEQFF; cdr3_nt: TGTGCCAGCAGTTTTATACAGGGGACTAATGAGCAGTTCTTC
clone_size: .; v_call: TRBV27; j_call: TRBJ2-7; d_call: TRBD2; cdr3_aa: CASSLHRSSGRGKNEQYF; cdr3_nt: TGTGCCAGCAGTCTCCACCGGTCTAGCGGAAGAGGAAAAAACGAGCAGTACTTC
clone_size: .; v_call: TRBV5-5; j_call: TRBJ1-1; d_call: .; cdr3_aa: CASSRNYDGTPVTEAFF; cdr3_nt: TGTGCCAGCAGCCGAAACTACGACGGGACACCGGTCACTGAAGCTTTCTTT
clone_size: many; v_call: TRBV12-3/TRBV12-4; j_call: TRBJ1-4; d_call: .; cdr3_aa: CASSPREGKLFF; cdr3_nt: TGTGCCAGCAGTCCCAGGGAAGGAAAACTGTTTTTT
clone_size: few; v_call: TRBV20-1; j_call: TRBJ2-1; d_call: .; cdr3_aa: CSAEDREGFSYNEQFF; cdr3_nt: TGCAGTGCTGAGGACAGGGAGGGTTTCTCCTACAATGAGCAGTTCTTC
clone_size: .; v_call: TRBV7-3; j_call: TRBJ2-2; d_call: TRBD2; cdr3_aa: CASSLTGSSGNTGELFF; cdr3_nt: TGTGCCAGCAGCTTAACGGGGTCTAGCGGGAACACCGGGGAGCTGTTTTTT
clone_size: .; v_call: TRBV4-1; j_call: TRBJ1-2; d_call: .; cdr3_aa: CASRILLQGNYGYTF; cdr3_nt: TGCGCCAGCCGAATCCTCCTACAGGGCAACTATGGCTACACCTTC
clone_size: few; v_call: TRBV5-5; j_call: TRBJ2-2; d_call: TRBD1; cdr3_aa: CASSVGTGRAGELFF; cdr3_nt: TGTGCCAGCAGCGTGGGGACAGGGCGGGCCGGGGAGCTGTTTTTT
clone_size: .; v_call: TRBV27; j_call: TRBJ2-2; d_call: .; cdr3_aa: CASSSRTLTGELFF; cdr3_nt: TGTGCCAGCAGTTCCAGGACACTCACCGGGGAGCTGTTTTTT
clone_size: .; v_call: TRBV25-1; j_call: TRBJ2-1; d_call: TRBD2; cdr3_aa: CASSDTRLAGAAYNEQFF; cdr3_nt: TGTGCCAGCAGTGACACTCGGTTAGCGGGAGCTGCGTACAATGAGCAGTTCTTC
clone_size: .; v_call: TRBV25-1; j_call: TRBJ2-1; d_call: .; cdr3_aa: CASSEFGRGSYNEQFF; cdr3_nt: TGTGCCAGCAGTGAATTTGGGCGCGGATCCTACAATGAGCAGTTCTTC
clone_size: .; v_call: TRBV29-1; j_call: TRBJ2-7; d_call: .; cdr3_aa: CSVEGRRNEQYF; cdr3_nt: TGCAGCGTTGAAGGGAGAAGGAACGAGCAGTACTTC
clone_size: .; v_call: TRBV9; j_call: TRBJ2-1; d_call: TRBD2; cdr3_aa: CASSVSQAGRSSYNEQFF; cdr3_nt: TGTGCCAGCAGCGTGAGCCAAGCGGGGAGGAGCTCCTACAATGAGCAGTTCTTC
clone_size: .; v_call: TRBV24-1; j_call: TRBJ2-1; d_call: .; cdr3_aa: CATSARGAGLEFF; cdr3_nt: TGTGCCACCAGTGCCAGGGGGGCAGGGCTAGAGTTCTTC
clone_size: few; v_call: TRBV5-1; j_call: TRBJ2-3; d_call: .; cdr3_aa: CASSSIQDGTDTQYF; cdr3_nt: TGCGCCAGCAGCTCTATACAGGACGGCACAGATACGCAGTATTTT
clone_size: .; v_call: TRBV7-2; j_call: TRBJ2-7; d_call: TRBD1; cdr3_aa: CASSSEGRDRDEQYF; cdr3_nt: TGTGCCAGCAGCTCGGAAGGCCGAGACAGGGACGAGCAGTACTTC
clone_size: few; v_call: TRBV7-9; j_call: TRBJ1-1; d_call: TRBD1; cdr3_aa: CASSTNRGLGTEAFF; cdr3_nt: TGTGCCAGCAGCACTAACAGGGGGCTGGGCACTGAAGCTTTCTTT
clone_size: few; v_call: TRBV5-1; j_call: TRBJ2-1; d_call: TRBD2; cdr3_aa: CASSPRASGREDEQFF; cdr3_nt: TGCGCCAGCAGCCCTCGGGCTAGCGGGAGAGAGGATGAGCAGTTCTTC
clone_size: few; v_call: TRBV11-2; j_call: TRBJ2-7; d_call: .; cdr3_aa: CASSLGSSGYEQYF; cdr3_nt: TGTGCCAGCAGCTTAGGATCCAGCGGATACGAGCAGTACTTC
clone_size: few; v_call: TRBV20-1; j_call: TRBJ2-5; d_call: .; cdr3_aa: CSASPTAYLGETQYF; cdr3_nt: TGCAGTGCTAGTCCCACAGCGTACCTAGGGGAGACCCAGTACTTC
clone_size: .; v_call: TRBV29-1; j_call: TRBJ2-7; d_call: .; cdr3_aa: CSVAGPFGEQYF; cdr3_nt: TGCAGCGTTGCCGGGCCCTTTGGCGAGCAGTACTTC
clone_size: .; v_call: TRBV24-1; j_call: TRBJ2-3; d_call: .; cdr3_aa: CATSPLTGTDTQYF; cdr3_nt: TGTGCCACCAGTCCCTTAACGGGCACAGATACGCAGTATTTT
clone_size: few; v_call: TRBV11-1; j_call: TRBJ1-2; d_call: .; cdr3_aa: CASSTTDRGVYGYTF; cdr3_nt: TGTGCCAGCAGCACTACTGACCGGGGCGTCTATGGCTACACCTTC
clone_size: .; v_call: TRBV10-2; j_call: TRBJ1-1; d_call: .; cdr3_aa: CASREPGLPKSTEAFF; cdr3_nt: TGCGCCAGCAGGGAGCCGGGTCTCCCGAAAAGCACTGAAGCTTTCTTT
clone_size: few; v_call: TRBV20-1; j_call: TRBJ2-7; d_call: .; cdr3_aa: CSATNRRGGTYEQYF; cdr3_nt: TGCAGTGCTACTAATAGGCGTGGCGGGACCTACGAGCAGTACTTC